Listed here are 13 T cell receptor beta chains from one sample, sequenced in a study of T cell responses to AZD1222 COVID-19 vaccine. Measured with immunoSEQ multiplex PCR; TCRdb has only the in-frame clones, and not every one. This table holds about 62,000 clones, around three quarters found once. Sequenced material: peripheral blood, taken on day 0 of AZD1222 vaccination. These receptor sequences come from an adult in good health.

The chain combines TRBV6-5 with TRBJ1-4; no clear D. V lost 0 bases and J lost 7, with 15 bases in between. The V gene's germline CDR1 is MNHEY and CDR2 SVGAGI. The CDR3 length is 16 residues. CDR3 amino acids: CASSYSTSGAGEKLFF. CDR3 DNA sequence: TGTGCCAGCAGTTACTCGACCAGTGGCGCGGGTGAAAAACTGTTTTTT.

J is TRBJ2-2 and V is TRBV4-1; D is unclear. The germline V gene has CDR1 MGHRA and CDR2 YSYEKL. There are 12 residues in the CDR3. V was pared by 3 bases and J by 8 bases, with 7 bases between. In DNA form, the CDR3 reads TGCGCCAGCAGCCACGAATCTGGGGAGCTGTTTTTT. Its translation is CASSHESGELFF.

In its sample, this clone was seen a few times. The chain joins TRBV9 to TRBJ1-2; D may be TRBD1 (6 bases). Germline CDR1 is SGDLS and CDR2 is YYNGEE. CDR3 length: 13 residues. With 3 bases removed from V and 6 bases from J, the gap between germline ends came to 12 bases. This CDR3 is CASSEQGAHGYTF. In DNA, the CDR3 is TGTGCCAGCAGCGAACAGGGTGCGCATGGCTACACCTTC.

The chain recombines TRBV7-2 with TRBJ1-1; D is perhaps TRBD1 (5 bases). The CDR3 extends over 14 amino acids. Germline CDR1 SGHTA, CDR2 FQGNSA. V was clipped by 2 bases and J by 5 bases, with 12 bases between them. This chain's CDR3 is CASSLQGTSTEAFF. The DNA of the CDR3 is TGTGCCAGCAGCTTACAGGGTACGAGTACTGAAGCTTTCTTT.

CDR3 sequence (DNA): TGTGCCAGCAGTTTTAGCGGGGGGGCCCCAGATACGCAGTATTTT. Its protein product is CASSFSGGAPDTQYF. The rearrangement joins TRBV7-9 to TRBJ2-3; TRBD2 matches at 11 bases. CDR3 length: 15 residues. Unmatched junction bases numbered 6, after V lost 6 bases and J lost 4 bases. Germline V gives CDR1 SEHNR, CDR2 FQNEAQ (reference sequence).

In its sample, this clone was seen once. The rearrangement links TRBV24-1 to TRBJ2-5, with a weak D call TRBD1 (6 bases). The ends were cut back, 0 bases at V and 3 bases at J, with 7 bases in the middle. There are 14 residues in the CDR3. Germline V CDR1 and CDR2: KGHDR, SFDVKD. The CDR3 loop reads CATSDLGQKETQYF. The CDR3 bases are TGTGCCACCAGTGATTTGGGACAGAAAGAGACCCAGTACTTC.

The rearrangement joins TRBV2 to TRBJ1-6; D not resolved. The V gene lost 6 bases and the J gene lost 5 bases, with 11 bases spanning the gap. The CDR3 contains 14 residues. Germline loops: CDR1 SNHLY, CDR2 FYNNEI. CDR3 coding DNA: TGTGCCAGCAGATTGAGCACAGATAATTCACCCCTCCACTTT. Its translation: CASRLSTDNSPLHF.

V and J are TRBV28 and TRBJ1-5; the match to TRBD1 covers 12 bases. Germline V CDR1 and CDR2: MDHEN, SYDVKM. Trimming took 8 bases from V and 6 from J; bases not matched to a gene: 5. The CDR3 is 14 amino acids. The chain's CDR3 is CASRGQGAGQPQHF. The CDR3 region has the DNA TGTGCCAGCCGGGGACAGGGGGCGGGTCAGCCCCAGCATTTT.

The CDR3: CSASIGQEAGYTF. CDR3 in DNA: TGCAGTGCTAGTATCGGACAGGAAGCGGGCTACACCTTC. This rearrangement joins TRBV20-1 to TRBJ1-2; 7 nucleotides agree with TRBD1. The CDR3 totals 13 residues. V trimming: 3 bases; J trimming: 8 bases; junction bases outside the gene matches: 9. Germline CDR1 DFQATT, CDR2 SNEGSKA (reference sequence).

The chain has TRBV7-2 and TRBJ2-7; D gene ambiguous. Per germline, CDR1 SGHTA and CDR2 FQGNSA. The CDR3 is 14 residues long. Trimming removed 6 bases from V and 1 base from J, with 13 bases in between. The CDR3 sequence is CASSSEPRSYEQYF. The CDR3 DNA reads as TGTGCCAGCAGTTCAGAACCACGGTCCTACGAGCAGTACTTC.

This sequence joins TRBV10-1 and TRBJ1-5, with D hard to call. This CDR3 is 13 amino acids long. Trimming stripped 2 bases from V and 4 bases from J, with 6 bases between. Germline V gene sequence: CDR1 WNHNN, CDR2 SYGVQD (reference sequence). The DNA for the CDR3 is TGCGCCAGCAGTGAGACGTATAATCAGCCCCAGCATTTT. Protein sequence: CASSETYNQPQHF.

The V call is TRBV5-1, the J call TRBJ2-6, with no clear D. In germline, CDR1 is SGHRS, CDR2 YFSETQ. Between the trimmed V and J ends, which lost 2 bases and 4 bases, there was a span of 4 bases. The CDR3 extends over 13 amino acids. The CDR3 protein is CASSFTGANVLTF. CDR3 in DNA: TGCGCCAGCAGCTTCACCGGGGCCAACGTCCTGACTTTC.

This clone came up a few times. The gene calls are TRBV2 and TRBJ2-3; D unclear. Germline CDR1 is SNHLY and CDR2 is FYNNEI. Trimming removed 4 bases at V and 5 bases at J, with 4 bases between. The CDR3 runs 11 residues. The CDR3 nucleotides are TGTGCCAGCAGTGCCGGAGATACGCAGTATTTT. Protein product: CASSAGDTQYF. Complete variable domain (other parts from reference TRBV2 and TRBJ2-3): EPEVTQTPSHQVTQMGQEVILRCVPISNHLYFYWYRQILGQKVEFLVSFYNNEISEKSEIFDDQFSVERPDGSNFTLKIRSTKLEDSAMYFCASSAGDTQYFGPGTRLTVL.